One sample yielded the 3 T cell receptor beta chains listed below, sequenced in a study of identical twins. MiXCR was run by TCRdb on the 5' RACE reads, yielding one entry per CDR3 protein. Counted here are about 340,000 distinct CDR3 sequences, approximately 13% occurring once; the ten biggest clones make up around 7.8%. The sample was also linked to a second study, of yellow fever vaccine responses in identical twins.

The sample consisted of CD8+ T cells sorted from blood. The source is a woman under 30 in good health.

The V gene is TRBV11-1, the J gene TRBJ2-2, with D maybe TRBD1 (6 bases). This CDR3 spans 16 amino acids. Germline lookup yields CDR1 SGHAT and CDR2 FQDESV (reference sequence). The V end was cut by 5 bases, the J end by 3 bases, with 16 bases between. CDR3: CASSLTGFGYTGELFF. The CDR3 DNA sequence: TGTGCCAGCAGCCTAACAGGGTTCGGGTACACCGGGGAGCTGTTTTTT.

The V gene is TRBV7-9, the J gene TRBJ1-5; no definite D call. Per the germline V gene, CDR1 is SEHNR and CDR2 is FQNEAQ (reference sequence). The ends were cut back, 7 bases at V and 0 bases at J, with 4 bases in the middle. This CDR3 has 12 amino acids. The CDR3 protein is CASIISNQPQHF. The DNA for the CDR3 is TGTGCCAGCATTATTAGCAATCAGCCCCAGCATTTT.

A few counts support this clonotype. V usage is TRBV20-1 and J usage is TRBJ2-7, with no clear D. The CDR3 runs 12 residues. Per the germline V gene, CDR1 is DFQATT and CDR2 is SNEGSKA (reference sequence). Trimming cost V 3 bases and J 5 bases, with 11 bases left between them. The CDR3 bases are TGCAGTGCTAGTCTCGGAAGCAACGAGCAGTACTTC. Translated, it gives CSASLGSNEQYF.